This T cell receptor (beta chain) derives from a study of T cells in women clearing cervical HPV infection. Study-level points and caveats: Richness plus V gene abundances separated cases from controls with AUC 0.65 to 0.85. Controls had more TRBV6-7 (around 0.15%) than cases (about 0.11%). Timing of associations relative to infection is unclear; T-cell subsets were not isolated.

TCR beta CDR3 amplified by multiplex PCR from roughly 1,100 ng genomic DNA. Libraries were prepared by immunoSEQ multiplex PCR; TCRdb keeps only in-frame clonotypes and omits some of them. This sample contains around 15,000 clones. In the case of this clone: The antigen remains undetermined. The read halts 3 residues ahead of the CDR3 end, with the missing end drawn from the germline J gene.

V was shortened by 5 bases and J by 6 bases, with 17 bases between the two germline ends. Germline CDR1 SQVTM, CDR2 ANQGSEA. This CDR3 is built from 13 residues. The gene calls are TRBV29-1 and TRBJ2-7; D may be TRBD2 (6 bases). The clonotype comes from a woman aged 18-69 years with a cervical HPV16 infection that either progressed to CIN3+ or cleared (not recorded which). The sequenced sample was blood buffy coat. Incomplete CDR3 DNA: TGCAGCGTTAGCCAGACTAGGGATTTCGAG. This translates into CSVSQTRDFE. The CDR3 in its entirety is CSVSQTRDFEQYF.